Following are 25 T cell receptor beta chains from one sample sequenced in a study of shared clonotypes between healthy human individuals. The protocol was immunoSEQ multiplex PCR, while the TCRdb copy is restricted to in-frame clones and leaves out a portion. The data contain 550,000 to 800,000 clones, approximately 74% of them singletons. Material: memory CD4+ T cells sorted from blood. The subset: CD45RA-negative fraction. The receptors stem from a young woman in good health.

V usage is TRBV28 and J usage is TRBJ1-4; D is possibly TRBD1 (5 bases). This CDR3 contains 17 residues. Per germline, CDR1 MDHEN and CDR2 SYDVKM. With 7 bases removed from V and 0 bases from J, the gap between germline ends came to 18 bases. The CDR3 reads CASKPPPGHTTNEKLFF. The CDR3, as DNA: TGTGCCAGCAAACCACCCCCCGGACACACAACTAATGAAAAACTGTTTTTT.

The V gene is TRBV28, the J gene TRBJ2-7, with TRBD1 as a possible D gene (5 bases). The CDR3 sequence is 15 residues long. Trimming cost V 2 bases and J 7 bases, with 18 bases left between them. Germline V CDR1 and CDR2: MDHEN, SYDVKM. CDR3 coding DNA: TGTGCCAGCAGTTTACGGGCAGGGCCCGCTTATGAGCAGTACTTC. Translation gives CASSLRAGPAYEQYF.

The chain links TRBV18 to TRBJ1-5; 8 bases map to TRBD1. Germline lookup yields CDR1 KGHSH and CDR2 LQKENI. The J segment lost 1 base and the V segment lost 1 base, leaving 12 bases of the junction unmatched. This CDR3 is built from 19 residues. The CDR3 bases are TGTGCCAGCTCACCACGGAGTGGTATCGGACAGGGCAGCAATCAGCCCCAGCATTTT. It translates to CASSPRSGIGQGSNQPQHF.

The J gene is TRBJ2-7, the V gene TRBV29-1; no definite D call. With 2 bases removed from V and 3 bases from J, the gap between germline ends came to 17 bases. The germline V gene has CDR1 SQVTM and CDR2 ANQGSEA. The CDR3 has 15 residues. The CDR3 coding sequence is TGCAGCGTTGAACCGACACTCCCCGAATTCTACGAGCAGTACTTC. Amino acid sequence: CSVEPTLPEFYEQYF.

This clone was detected only once. As DNA, the CDR3 is TGTGCCAGCGCCGGGACAGCCTACAATGAGCAGTTCTTC. Encoded protein: CASAGTAYNEQFF. The genes are TRBV28 and TRBJ2-1, with TRBD1 matching over 7 bases. Germline assignment: CDR1 MDHEN and CDR2 SYDVKM. The CDR3 is 13 residues long. V lost 8 bases, J lost 2 bases, and 3 bases stayed unmatched.

This clone was seen many times. Other DNA sequences in this specimen translate into the identical CDR3. This chain links TRBV5-1 with TRBJ2-5; 7 bases are a match to TRBD2. Germline CDR1 SGHRS, CDR2 YFSETQ. CDR3 length: 15 residues. Losses at the gene ends were 1 base for V and 0 bases for J; bases not matched to a gene: 3. This CDR3 is CASSLLLADQETQYF. The CDR3 DNA follows: TGCGCCAGCAGCTTGCTTCTAGCGGACCAAGAGACCCAGTACTTC.

V gene TRBV30 combines with J gene TRBJ2-7; possible D gene TRBD1, 6 bases. Deletions cut 3 bases from V and 4 bases from J, with 16 bases between. The CDR3 is 14 residues long. Germline V gives CDR1 GTSNPN, CDR2 SVGIG (reference sequence). This CDR3 is CAWRPGTNSYEQYF. CDR3 nucleotides: TGTGCCTGGAGACCCGGGACAAACTCTTACGAGCAGTACTTC.

This clone has just one count. The V call is TRBV10-1, the J call TRBJ2-1; D unresolved. With 5 bases removed from V and 0 bases from J, the gap between germline ends came to 11 bases. Germline V gene sequence: CDR1 WNHNN, CDR2 SYGVQD (reference sequence). The CDR3 has 15 residues. The chain's CDR3 is CASSRGTSSYNEQFF. The CDR3 region has the DNA TGCGCCAGCAGTCGCGGTACGAGCTCCTACAATGAGCAGTTCTTC.

The chain employs TRBV9 and TRBJ2-1; D call uncertain. Trimming pared 1 base from V and 7 bases from J, leaving 12 bases between. The CDR3 has 14 amino acids. Germline values: CDR1 SGDLS, CDR2 YYNGEE. In nucleotides, the CDR3 is TGTGCCAGCAGCGTACATGTGTCGATGAATGAGCAGTTCTTC. It is translated as CASSVHVSMNEQFF.

This chain links TRBV7-9 with TRBJ2-7; TRBD2 aligns across 12 bases. J gave up 5 bases and V 5 bases, and 13 bases lay outside the gene matches. This CDR3 region has 17 residues. Looked up from germline, CDR1 is SEHNR and CDR2 is FQNEAQ (reference sequence). The CDR3 protein is CASSQDLLAGGGDEQYF. The CDR3 nucleotides read TGTGCCAGCAGCCAAGATCTACTAGCGGGAGGTGGGGACGAGCAGTACTTC. The entire variable domain, with the rest obtained from reference TRBV7-9 and TRBJ2-7, is as follows: DTGVSQNPRHKITKRGQNVTFRCDPISEHNRLYWYRQTLGQGPEFLTYFQNEAQLEKSRLLSDRFSAERPKGSFSTLEIQRTEQGDSAMYLCASSQDLLAGGGDEQYFGPGTRLTVT.

V gene TRBV27 combines with J gene TRBJ1-4; possible D gene TRBD1, 6 bases. V was shortened by 3 bases and J by 8 bases, with 19 bases between the two germline ends. This CDR3 is 16 amino acids long. The germline V gene encodes CDR1 MNHEY and CDR2 SMNVEV (reference sequence). The CDR3 region has the DNA TGTGCCAGCAGTTTCCAGGGTCGGGGGCTCGGGGAAAAACTGTTTTTT. Amino acids: CASSFQGRGLGEKLFF.

The gene calls are TRBV6-5 and TRBJ2-6; a possible D gene is TRBD2 (6 bases). Trimming shortened V by 6 bases and J by 2 bases, and 11 bases separated the two germline ends. The germline V gene encodes CDR1 MNHEY and CDR2 SVGAGI. The CDR3 runs to 15 residues. The CDR3 DNA is TGTGCCAGCAGCGGGGCGGGAACTGGGGCCAACGTCCTGACTTTC. It encodes CASSGAGTGANVLTF.

The V gene is TRBV6-6, the J gene TRBJ2-7; 14 bases match TRBD2. Germline lookup yields CDR1 MNHNY and CDR2 SVGAGI (reference sequence). V gave up 2 bases and J gave up 5 bases; unmatched junction bases: 2. The CDR3 is made up of 15 amino acids. The CDR3 DNA follows: TGTGCCAGCAGTTACGGACTAGCGGGAGGCCACGAGCAGTACTTC. It codes for CASSYGLAGGHEQYF.

Comment on this clone: Other nucleotide sequences from this sample produce the same CDR3. The chain employs TRBV20-1 and TRBJ2-1; perhaps TRBD1 as D (6 bases). Trimming removed 6 bases from V and 9 bases from J, with 12 bases in between. This CDR3 has 11 amino acids. Germline assignment: CDR1 DFQATT and CDR2 SNEGSKA (reference sequence). The CDR3 DNA reads TGCAGTGCCATAGGGGGAGCTGAGCAGTTCTTC. Amino acid sequence: CSAIGGAEQFF.

This clone was seen more than once but under ten times. V gene TRBV6-6 combines with J gene TRBJ2-1, with D possibly matching TRBD1 (6 bases). The CDR3 extends over 14 amino acids. Germline V lookup: CDR1 MNHNY, CDR2 SVGAGI (reference sequence). Trimming pared 5 bases from V and 3 bases from J, leaving 11 bases between. Here the CDR3 reads CASSRGSGYNEQFF. The CDR3 DNA sequence: TGTGCCAGCAGTAGGGGGTCGGGCTACAATGAGCAGTTCTTC.

This chain joins TRBV7-9 and TRBJ1-4; D not certain. Deletions cut 1 base from V and 5 bases from J, with 8 bases between. CDR1 and CDR2 (germline): SEHNR, FQNEAQ (reference sequence). The CDR3 is made up of 14 amino acids. The CDR3 protein is CASSLGAPNEKLFF. For the CDR3, the DNA is TGTGCCAGCAGCTTAGGGGCACCCAATGAAAAACTGTTTTTT.

CDR3 amino acids: CASMRGSSYNEQFF. The CDR3 DNA reads TGTGCCAGCATGAGGGGGAGTAGTTACAATGAGCAGTTCTTC. The rearrangement uses TRBV2 and TRBJ2-1, with D maybe TRBD1 (6 bases). Trimming shortened V by 7 bases and J by 4 bases, and 14 bases separated the two germline ends. In germline, CDR1 is SNHLY, CDR2 FYNNEI. The CDR3 is made up of 14 amino acids.

This clone was seen more than once but under ten times. The rearrangement uses TRBV6-5 and TRBJ2-6; TRBD1 aligns across 8 bases. The CDR3 length is 15 residues. Germline V lookup: CDR1 MNHEY, CDR2 SVGAGI. After removal of 5 bases from V and 4 bases from J, the junction contained 4 bases not matched to a gene. CDR3 coding DNA: TGTGCCAGCAGTCCAGGGGGCACAGGGGCCAACGTCCTGACTTTC. This translates into CASSPGGTGANVLTF.

The J gene is TRBJ1-3, the V gene TRBV5-8; D uncertain. V gave up 0 bases and J gave up 0 bases, with 13 bases separating them. Looked up from germline, CDR1 is SGHTS and CDR2 is YDEGEE. The CDR3 contains 17 residues. Here the CDR3 DNA reads TGTGCCAGCAGCTTGGGGAGCTGGATTCTCTCTGGAAACACCATATATTTT. Translation: CASSLGSWILSGNTIYF.

V gene TRBV28 combines with J gene TRBJ1-4; tentative D call: TRBD1 (5 bases). CDR1 is MDHEN, CDR2 SYDVKM, per germline. V dropped 4 bases and J dropped 1 base, with 19 bases sitting between them. The CDR3 totals 18 residues. The CDR3 DNA follows: TGTGCCAGCAGTTCCCCCGGCGCCGGGGGTGTAACTAATGAAAAACTGTTTTTT. The encoded protein is CASSSPGAGGVTNEKLFF.

The CDR3 nucleotides are TGTGCCAGCAGCTTAGCGAGGAACAATGAGCAGTTCTTC. Its protein is CASSLARNNEQFF. The chain employs TRBV7-9 and TRBJ2-1; no firm D call. Germline lookup yields CDR1 SEHNR and CDR2 FQNEAQ (reference sequence). CDR3 length: 13 residues. Trimming cost V 0 bases and J 5 bases, with 5 bases left between them.

A note on this clone: This CDR3 is also generated by other DNA sequences in the sample. This sequence joins TRBV6-1 and TRBJ2-7; the D gene could be TRBD1 or TRBD2 (5 bases each). Germline loops: CDR1 MNHNS, CDR2 SASEGT. The ends were cut back, 6 bases at V and 2 bases at J, with 11 bases in the middle. The CDR3 consists of 13 residues. The CDR3 coding sequence is TGTGCCAGCAGGAGGGACGGGGCCTACGAGCAGTACTTC. This encodes CASRRDGAYEQYF.

As to this clone: It is likely a read error: a sequence one base away is far more abundant. The same CDR3 can be traced to other DNA sequences in this sample. J is TRBJ2-7 and V is TRBV6-1; D gene ambiguous. Trimming took 5 bases from V and 0 from J, leaving 5 bases between them. Per the germline V gene, CDR1 is MNHNS and CDR2 is SASEGT. The CDR3 length is 12 residues. The CDR3 region has the DNA TGTGCCAGCAGTCGGAGCTCCTACGAGCAGTACTTC. This encodes CASSRSSYEQYF.

The chain employs TRBV2 and TRBJ2-7; TRBD2 matches at 12 bases. The CDR3 covers 17 residues. V trimming: 6 bases; J trimming: 7 bases; junction bases outside the gene matches: 16. Germline-derived CDR1 and CDR2 are SNHLY and FYNNEI. CDR3 nucleotides: TGTGCCAGCAGCGATCGGACTAGCGGGATTAGGTGGAGAGAGCAGTACTTC. Its protein product is CASSDRTSGIRWREQYF.

This sequence joins TRBV4-1 and TRBJ2-2; TRBD2 matches 9 bases. After removal of 0 bases from V and 5 bases from J, the junction contained 4 bases not matched to a gene. Germline lookup yields CDR1 MGHRA and CDR2 YSYEKL. This CDR3 comprises 16 residues. Here the CDR3 DNA reads TGCGCCAGCAGCCAAGACACTAGCGGGCTAACCGGGGAGCTGTTTTTT. Its protein is CASSQDTSGLTGELFF.